This is a list of T cell receptor beta chains from one sample in a study of T cell responses to AZD1222 COVID-19 vaccine. Only in-frame clones appear in the TCRdb table, and some are missing; sequencing was by immunoSEQ multiplex PCR. The data hold under 200,000 clones, with 88% observed a single time. The sample here was peripheral blood, taken 28 days after the second AZD1222 dose. The source is an adult who received the AZD1222 COVID-19 vaccine. Each CDR3 is given with its conserved first and last residue. The order of the fields is V gene, D gene, clone size, J gene, CDR3 protein, CDR3 DNA. D genes are given only for firm matches. The size field is filled for only some rows; it gives once, few, many or a size class.

>TRBV5-6|NA|NA|TRBJ2-1
CASSLQDNEQFF
TGTGCCAGCAGCTTGCAGGACAATGAGCAGTTCTTC
>TRBV27|NA|NA|TRBJ1-4
CASSWRRTSNEKLFF
TGTGCCAGCAGTTGGCGGAGGACCTCTAATGAAAAACTGTTTTTT
>TRBV28|NA|NA|TRBJ1-4
CASSLWGGANNEKLFF
TGTGCCAGCAGTTTATGGGGGGGCGCAAATAATGAAAAACTGTTTTTT
>TRBV6-5|TRBD1|NA|TRBJ2-5
CASSYSKTGGGETQYF
TGTGCCAGCAGTTACTCGAAGACAGGGGGGGGAGAGACCCAGTACTTC
>TRBV7-6|TRBD2|NA|TRBJ2-7
CASSLEASGRGEQYF
TGTGCCAGCAGCTTAGAGGCTAGCGGGAGGGGGGAGCAGTACTTC
>TRBV27|NA|NA|TRBJ2-2
CASSWDTRTTGELFF
TGTGCCAGCAGTTGGGACACACGCACCACCGGGGAGCTGTTTTTT
>TRBV6-2/TRBV6-3|TRBD1|NA|TRBJ1-1
CASSLQGTEAFF
TGTGCCAGCAGTTTACAGGGGACTGAAGCTTTCTTT
>TRBV14|TRBD1|NA|TRBJ2-2
CASSQRQGWTGELFF
TGTGCCAGCAGCCAAAGACAGGGGTGGACCGGGGAGCTGTTTTTT
>TRBV4-3|NA|NA|TRBJ2-3
CASSQDGPGYGTDTQYF
TGCGCCAGCAGCCAAGATGGGCCGGGGTACGGCACAGATACGCAGTATTTT
>TRBV6-4|NA|NA|TRBJ1-1
CASSVGVGSEAFF
TGTGCCAGCAGTGTAGGAGTAGGGAGTGAAGCTTTCTTT
>TRBV12-3/TRBV12-4|TRBD1|NA|TRBJ2-7
CASSLVDRGEQYF
TGTGCCAGCAGTTTAGTCGACAGGGGCGAGCAGTACTTC
>TRBV30|NA|NA|TRBJ2-6
CAWNQGVSFGANVLTF
TGTGCCTGGAATCAGGGTGTCAGCTTCGGGGCCAACGTCCTGACTTTC
>TRBV30|NA|NA|TRBJ1-4
CAWGQSKGEKLFF
TGTGCCTGGGGACAGTCAAAGGGTGAAAAACTGTTTTTT
>TRBV4-2|NA|NA|TRBJ2-3
CASSPYSTDTQYF
TGTGCCAGCAGCCCCTATAGCACAGATACGCAGTATTTT
>TRBV6-5|TRBD1|NA|TRBJ2-1
CASSQDRINEQFF
TGTGCCAGCAGTCAGGACAGGATCAATGAGCAGTTCTTC
>TRBV5-4|TRBD1|NA|TRBJ1-2
CASSPVSRTGTIEYGYTF
TGTGCCAGCAGCCCCGTTTCGAGGACAGGAACGATAGAGTATGGCTACACCTTC
>TRBV7-9|TRBD2|NA|TRBJ2-1
CASSSLGLAGGNEQFF
TGTGCCAGCAGCAGCCTAGGACTAGCGGGAGGCAATGAGCAGTTCTTC
>TRBV25-1|NA|NA|TRBJ1-1
CASSKTGTTEAFF
TGTGCCAGCAGTAAAACCGGGACAACCGAAGCTTTCTTT
>TRBV19|TRBD1|NA|TRBJ2-2
CASSSRTGDTGELFF
TGTGCCAGTAGCTCACGGACAGGGGACACCGGGGAGCTGTTTTTT
>TRBV11-2|TRBD2|NA|TRBJ2-6
CASSSLAGVRSGANVLTF
TGTGCCAGCAGCTCACTAGCGGGAGTCCGCTCTGGGGCCAACGTCCTGACTTTC
>TRBV6-1|NA|NA|TRBJ2-3
CASSDHRTGDTQYF
TGTGCCAGCAGTGATCACCGGACCGGAGATACGCAGTATTTT
>TRBV6-5|TRBD1|NA|TRBJ2-7
CASTPGQAYEQYF
TGTGCCAGCACTCCGGGACAGGCCTACGAGCAGTACTTC
>TRBV19|NA|NA|TRBJ1-3
CASSLPGGAGNTIYF
TGTGCCAGTAGCCTACCGGGGGGCGCCGGAAACACCATATATTTT
>TRBV4-3|TRBD1|NA|TRBJ2-1
CASSQGKTDRVEFF
TGCGCCAGCAGCCAAGGAAAAACGGACAGGGTCGAGTTCTTC
>TRBV9|NA|NA|TRBJ2-7
CASSPLGGYEQYF
TGTGCCAGCAGCCCACTCGGGGGATACGAGCAGTACTTC
>TRBV4-2|NA|few|TRBJ2-2
CASSQEIDTRGTGELFF
TGTGCCAGCAGCCAAGAAATAGATACGAGAGGAACCGGGGAGCTGTTTTTT
>TRBV2|TRBD2|NA|TRBJ2-5
CASSALAGGQETQYF
TGTGCCAGCAGTGCCCTTGCGGGAGGACAAGAGACCCAGTACTTC
>TRBV7-2|TRBD2|NA|TRBJ2-1
CASSSTIGTSGSHEQFF
TGTGCCAGCAGCTCAACTATTGGGACTAGCGGGAGCCATGAGCAGTTCTTC
>TRBV7-9|NA|NA|TRBJ1-5
CASCKGGPGDQPQHF
TGTGCCAGCTGCAAGGGGGGACCAGGGGATCAGCCCCAGCATTTT
>TRBV19|NA|NA|TRBJ1-1
CASRPRGTEAFF
TGTGCCAGTAGGCCTAGGGGAACTGAAGCTTTCTTT
>TRBV6-5|NA|NA|TRBJ1-5
CASSYSANQVNQPQHF
TGTGCCAGCAGTTACTCGGCCAACCAGGTCAATCAGCCCCAGCATTTT
>TRBV5-1|NA|NA|TRBJ1-4
CASSLSPQATNEKLFF
TGCGCCAGCAGCTTGAGCCCCCAGGCAACTAATGAAAAACTGTTTTTT
>TRBV13|NA|NA|TRBJ2-7
CASSLRSGPSYEQYF
TGTGCCAGCAGCCTCCGATCGGGGCCGTCCTACGAGCAGTACTTC
>TRBV28|NA|NA|TRBJ2-3
CASKGVRDTQYF
TGTGCCAGCAAAGGAGTTAGAGATACGCAGTATTTT